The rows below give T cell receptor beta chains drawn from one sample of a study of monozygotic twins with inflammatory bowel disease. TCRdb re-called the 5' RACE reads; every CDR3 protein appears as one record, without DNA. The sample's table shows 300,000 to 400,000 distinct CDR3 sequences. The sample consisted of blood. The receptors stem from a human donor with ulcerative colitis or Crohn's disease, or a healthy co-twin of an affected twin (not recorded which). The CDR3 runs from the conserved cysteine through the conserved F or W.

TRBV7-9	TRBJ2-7	CASIKDNQAIYEQYF
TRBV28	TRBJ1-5	CASGKQGLSNQPQHF
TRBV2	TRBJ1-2	CASHSSLYGYTF
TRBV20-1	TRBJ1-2	CSARDTSPHNYGYTF
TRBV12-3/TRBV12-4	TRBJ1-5	CASRAPGGSNQPQHF
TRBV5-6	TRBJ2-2	CASSFYGGESDTGELFF
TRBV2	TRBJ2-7	CASSWGTSRSYEQYF
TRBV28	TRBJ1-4	CASSRTGLEKLFF
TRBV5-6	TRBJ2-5	CASSHRAATQYF
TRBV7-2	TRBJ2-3	CASSLMQFSNTQYF
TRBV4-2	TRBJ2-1	CASSQEVPSYNEQFF
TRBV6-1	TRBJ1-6	CASRRILRVPSNSPLHF
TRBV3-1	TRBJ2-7	CASSPEGYEQYF
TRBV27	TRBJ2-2	CASRPSRGIGELFF
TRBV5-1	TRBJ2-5	CASTNPMWGLQETQYF
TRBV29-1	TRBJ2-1	CTGVYYNEQFF
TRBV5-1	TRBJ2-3	CASSQGPTQTDTQYF
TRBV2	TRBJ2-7	CASSDDQYEQYF
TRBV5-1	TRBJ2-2	CASSPTGSGELFF
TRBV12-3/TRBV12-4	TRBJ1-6	CASNLPDRVVLGSPLHF
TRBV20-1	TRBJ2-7	CSAIRSGAHEQYF
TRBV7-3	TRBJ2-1	CASSLGGGPNHEQFF
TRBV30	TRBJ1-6	CAWRIQGARSPLHF
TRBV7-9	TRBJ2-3	CASRQGRDSTDTQYF
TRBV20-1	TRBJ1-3	CSAREGASGNTIYF
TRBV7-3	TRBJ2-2	CASSPSSGELFF
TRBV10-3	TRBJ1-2	CAISRLLTGTGDRGYTF
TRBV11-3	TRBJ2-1	CASSLGVAGEYNEQFF
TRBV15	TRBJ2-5	CATSRALGTGGKETQYF
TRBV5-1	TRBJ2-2	CASTGRLSGHTGELFF
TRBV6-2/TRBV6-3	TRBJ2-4	CASSLLNSGRDIQYF
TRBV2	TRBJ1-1	CASSRKRNTEAFF
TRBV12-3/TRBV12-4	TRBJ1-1	CASSFQGRGAFF
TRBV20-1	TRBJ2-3	CSANLQREGRGTDTQYF
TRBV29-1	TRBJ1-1	CSATVQNTEAFF
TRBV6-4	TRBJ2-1	CASSESSEGDNEQFF
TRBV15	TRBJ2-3	CATSRGLADSTDTQYF
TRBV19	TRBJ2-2	CASSDRDRDLGRDTGELFF
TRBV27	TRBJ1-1	CASSSLPQGVNTEAFF
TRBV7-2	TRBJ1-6	CASSFLAGTGVRTLHF
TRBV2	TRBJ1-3	CASSEVSPGHPGNTIYF
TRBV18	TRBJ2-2	CASSPWLPRQGESTGELFF
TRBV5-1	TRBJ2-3	CASSLKQREGTDTQYF
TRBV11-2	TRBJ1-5	CASSLGNGRNQPQHF
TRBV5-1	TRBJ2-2	CASSLRELAAGTGELFF
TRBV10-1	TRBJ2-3	CASSGQGASTDTQYF
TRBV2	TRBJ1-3	CASSEQGNSGNTIYF
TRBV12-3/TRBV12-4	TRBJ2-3	CASSLRPQAPNTQYF
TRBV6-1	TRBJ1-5	CASRPPGSNQPQHF
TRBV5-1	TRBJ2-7	CASSGTDFYEQYF
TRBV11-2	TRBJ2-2	CASSEGLLNTGELFF
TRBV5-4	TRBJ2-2	CASSLGILATGELFF
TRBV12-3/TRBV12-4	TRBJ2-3	CASLSGRTDTQYF
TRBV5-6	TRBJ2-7	CASSHRLAGADYEQYF
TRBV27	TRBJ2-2	CASSSPKTQTGWSTGELFF
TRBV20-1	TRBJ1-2	CSASLSGQGYGYTF
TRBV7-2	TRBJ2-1	CASSQPLAGTSGDQQFF